These T cell receptor beta chains were read from a single sample in a study of blood T cells in healthy people across ages. TCRdb analysed the 5' RACE reads with MiXCR anew, one entry per CDR3 protein. The sample consists of hundreds of thousands of distinct CDR3 sequences, nearly 60% of them appearing once. Sequenced material: blood. Receptor source: a man between 25 and 39 years old in good health. The CDR3 runs from the conserved cysteine through the conserved F or W. Fields, in order: J gene, D gene, V gene, clone size, CDR3 DNA, CDR3 protein. The D gene is left open where the match is weak. Clone size, where shown, is once, few, many, or a class for clones that have expanded.

>TRBJ1-5|-|TRBV6-4|-
TGTGCCAGCAGTGAGTCTAGCAATCAGCCCCAGCATTTT
CASSESSNQPQHF
>TRBJ2-1|-|TRBV6-5|few
TGTGCCAGCAGCCGCCTAGCCGAATCCTACAATGAGCAGTTCTTC
CASSRLAESYNEQFF
>TRBJ1-2|-|TRBV4-3|-
TGCGCCAGCAGCCAGTCACAGGGTTGGAACTATGGCTACACCTTC
CASSQSQGWNYGYTF
>TRBJ1-4|-|TRBV7-2|-
TGTGCCAGCAGCCCCCTCGCGAAGGTTGAAAAACTGTTTTTT
CASSPLAKVEKLFF
>TRBJ2-1|TRBD1|TRBV6-5|-
TGTGCCACCTCCCGGGACAGGGGGTTCGGTGGTGAGCAGTTCTTC
CATSRDRGFGGEQFF
>TRBJ2-7|-|TRBV7-2|few
TGTGCCAGCAGCTTAGAGCCCAGGGGGGACTACGAGCAGTACTTC
CASSLEPRGDYEQYF
>TRBJ1-2|-|TRBV2|-
TGTGCCAGCCAGGACTATGGCTACACCTTC
CASQDYGYTF
>TRBJ2-5|-|TRBV12-3/TRBV12-4|-
TGTGCCAGCAGACCGACAGAGCAAGAGACCCAGTACTTC
CASRPTEQETQYF
>TRBJ2-1|TRBD1|TRBV28|-
TGTGCCAGCAGTTCGTTACCGGGACAGGGACACAATGAGCAGTTCTTC
CASSSLPGQGHNEQFF
>TRBJ1-2|-|TRBV20-1|-
TGCAGTGCTCCTATGACGGATAACTATGGCTACACCTTC
CSAPMTDNYGYTF
>TRBJ2-3|-|TRBV6-2/TRBV6-3|-
TGTGCCAGCAGTTATTATTCAGGAGATCCAACAGATACGCAGTATTTT
CASSYYSGDPTDTQYF
>TRBJ2-2|TRBD1|TRBV7-2|-
TGTGCCAGCAGTCCCGACAGGGCAGGGGAGCTGTTTTTT
CASSPDRAGELFF
>TRBJ2-1|TRBD1|TRBV29-1|-
TGCAGCGTTAGAAGGAGTGAGGTGTTGGGGGGGACAGGGGAACATGAGCAGTTCTTC
CSVRRSEVLGGTGEHEQFF
>TRBJ1-5|-|TRBV7-2|-
TGTGCCAGCAGCTTAGTAAGTTTCACAGATCAGCCCCAGCATTTT
CASSLVSFTDQPQHF
>TRBJ2-5|-|TRBV29-1|-
TGCAGCGTCCTTGAGGAGACCCAGTACTTC
CSVLEETQYF
>TRBJ2-7|TRBD1|TRBV11-2|once
TGTGCCAGCAGCTACACGACAGGGACGGGCTACAATGAGCAGTACTTC
CASSYTTGTGYNEQYF
>TRBJ2-3|-|TRBV7-8|few
TGTGCCAGCAGAGAGGGGTTTCGGGGGAAAAGGCCAGATACGCAGTATTTT
CASREGFRGKRPDTQYF
>TRBJ2-5|-|TRBV5-1|few
TGCGCCAGCAGCTTCGCGGGACCCCAAGAGACCCAGTACTTC
CASSFAGPQETQYF
>TRBJ2-7|-|TRBV11-2|once
TGTGCCAGCAGCTTAATGACAGGTCTATACGAGCAGTACTTC
CASSLMTGLYEQYF
>TRBJ2-3|-|TRBV7-2|few
TGTGCCAGCAGCTTAGGGCAGGCCCTTACAGATACGCAGTATTTT
CASSLGQALTDTQYF
>TRBJ2-1|TRBD2|TRBV7-8|-
TGTGCCAGCAGCTTAGACGGGACTAGCGGTTACAATGAGCAGTTCTTC
CASSLDGTSGYNEQFF
>TRBJ1-6|TRBD1|TRBV20-1|once
TGCAGTGCTAGAGATTTAGCAGGGGGACGTTCACCCCCCCACTTT
CSARDLAGGRSPPHF
>TRBJ2-7|-|TRBV7-9|-
TGTGCCAGCAGCTTAGTCTGGGAGCAGTACTTC
CASSLVWEQYF
>TRBJ2-1|-|TRBV7-9|few
TGTGCCAGTGAACCCCAGAGCGGCTCCTACAATGAGCAGTTCTTC
CASEPQSGSYNEQFF
>TRBJ2-1|-|TRBV4-1|-
TGCGCCAGCAGCCCCGAGCGAGGGAATCGCAAGCAGTTCTTC
CASSPERGNRKQFF
>TRBJ2-1|TRBD2|TRBV7-2|-
TGTGCCAGCAGCTTAGGTAGCGGGAGCGGGAATGAGCAGTTCTTC
CASSLGSGSGNEQFF
>TRBJ1-4|-|TRBV20-1|few
TGCAGTGCTAGGGGCTTACTTAATGAAAAACTGTTTTTT
CSARGLLNEKLFF
>TRBJ2-5|TRBD2|TRBV29-1|-
TGCAGCGTTGATATAGCGGGAGGGGAGACCCAGTACTTC
CSVDIAGGETQYF
>TRBJ2-3|-|TRBV20-1|once
TGCAGTGCTAGAGATCAGAGACACACCAACACAGATACGCAGTATTTT
CSARDQRHTNTDTQYF